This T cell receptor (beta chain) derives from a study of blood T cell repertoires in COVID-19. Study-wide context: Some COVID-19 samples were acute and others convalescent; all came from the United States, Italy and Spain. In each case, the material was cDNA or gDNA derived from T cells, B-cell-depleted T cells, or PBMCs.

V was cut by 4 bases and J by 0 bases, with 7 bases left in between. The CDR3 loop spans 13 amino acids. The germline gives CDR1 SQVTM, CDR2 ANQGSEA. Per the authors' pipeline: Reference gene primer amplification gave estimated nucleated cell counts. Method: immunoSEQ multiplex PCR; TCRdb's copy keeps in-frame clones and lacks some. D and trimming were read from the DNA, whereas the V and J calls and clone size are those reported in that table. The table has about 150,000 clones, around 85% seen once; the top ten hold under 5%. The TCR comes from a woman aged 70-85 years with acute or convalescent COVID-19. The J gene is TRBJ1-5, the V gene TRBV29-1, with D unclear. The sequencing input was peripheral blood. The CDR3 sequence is CSVVLGSNQPQHF. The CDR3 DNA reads TGCAGCGTTGTCCTCGGTAGCAATCAGCCCCAGCATTTT.